The 24 T cell receptor beta chains reported below all come from one sample, sequenced in a study of shared clonotypes between healthy human individuals. Only in-frame clones appear in the TCRdb table, and some are missing; sequencing was by immunoSEQ multiplex PCR. The table shows about 690,000 clones, with 90% occurring only once. The sequencing input was memory CD8+ T cells from PBMCs. Subset reported: CD45RO+ cells pooled with CCR7-negative TemRA cells. These TCRs come from a man aged 18 to 30 in good health. Some clones in this sample may be carry-over from other donors' samples.

In regard to this clone: This CDR3 is also generated by other DNA sequences in the sample. J is TRBJ2-5 and V is TRBV19, with TRBD1 as a possible D gene (5 bases). The CDR3 loop spans 13 amino acids. V was clipped by 6 bases and J by 3 bases, with 11 bases between them. Germline CDR1 LNHDA, CDR2 SQIVND (reference sequence). CDR3 DNA: TGTGCCAGTAGCCTGGACATCGAAGAGACCCAGTACTTC. Amino acids: CASSLDIEETQYF.

This chain uses TRBV5-6 with TRBJ1-5; D is perhaps TRBD1 (5 bases). Germline loops: CDR1 SGHDT, CDR2 YYEEEE. V shed 5 bases and J shed 4 bases, with 13 bases lying between them. The CDR3 length is 14 residues. This CDR3 is CASSHWGINQPQHF. As DNA, the CDR3 is TGTGCCAGCAGTCACTGGGGGATAAATCAGCCCCAGCATTTT.

The CDR3 sequence is CASSVGQRSYGYTF. In nucleotides, the CDR3 is TGTGCCAGCAGTGTGGGACAGAGAAGCTATGGCTACACCTTC. V usage is TRBV6-1 and J usage is TRBJ1-2; 7 bases are a match to TRBD1. The CDR3 covers 14 residues. From germline, CDR1 is MNHNS and CDR2 SASEGT. V was pared by 4 bases and J by 4 bases, with 6 bases of the junction left unmatched.

The CDR3 loop is CASTLRAVGANVLTF. DNA for the CDR3: TGTGCCAGCACTTTGCGGGCAGTTGGGGCCAACGTCCTGACTTTC. The chain recombines TRBV27 with TRBJ2-6, with D perhaps TRBD2 (5 bases). The V end was cut by 7 bases, the J end by 3 bases, with 13 bases between. Per germline, CDR1 MNHEY and CDR2 SMNVEV (reference sequence). CDR3 length: 15 amino acids.

The gene calls are TRBV4-1 and TRBJ1-2; perhaps TRBD1 as D (5 bases). Germline V gene sequence: CDR1 MGHRA, CDR2 YSYEKL. The length of the CDR3 is 14 residues. Between the trimmed V and J ends, which lost 0 bases and 4 bases, there was a span of 9 bases. The CDR3 here is CASSQDRGGYGYTF. DNA for the CDR3: TGCGCCAGCAGCCAAGATCGCGGGGGCTATGGCTACACCTTC.

V and J are TRBV25-1 and TRBJ2-5; 7 nucleotides agree with TRBD2. Germline CDR1 reads MGHDK; CDR2 reads SYGVNS. The length of the CDR3 is 18 residues. The trim removed 1 base at V and 11 bases at J, leaving 22 bases unmatched. In DNA form, the CDR3 reads TGTGCCAGCAGTGAATGGCTAGCGGAGGGAGCTACGAGCCCGGAGCAGTACTTC. It specifies CASSEWLAEGATSPEQYF.

The chain combines TRBV6-6 with TRBJ2-7; D call uncertain. V was cut by 7 bases and J by 2 bases, with 6 bases left in between. Germline CDR1 and CDR2: MNHNY and SVGAGI (reference sequence). This CDR3 contains 11 residues. CDR3 loop: CASTVTYEQYF. The CDR3 nucleotides are TGTGCCAGCACCGTAACCTACGAGCAGTACTTC.

V and J are TRBV27 and TRBJ2-3, with 13 positions matching TRBD2. V was pared by 6 bases and J by 2 bases, with 5 bases of the junction left unmatched. Germline lookup yields CDR1 MNHEY and CDR2 SMNVEV (reference sequence). This CDR3 comprises 16 residues. The CDR3 DNA is TGTGCCAGCAGCCTACTAGCGGGAGGGTTCACAGATACGCAGTATTTT. This sequence encodes CASSLLAGGFTDTQYF.

The J gene is TRBJ2-5, the V gene TRBV30, with 10 bases that match TRBD1. The CDR3 is 15 amino acids. The J segment lost 4 bases and the V segment lost 3 bases, leaving 8 bases of the junction unmatched. Per germline, CDR1 GTSNPN and CDR2 SVGIG (reference sequence). For the CDR3, the DNA is TGTGCCTGGAGGGACCGGGACAGGGGTAGAGAGACCCAGTACTTC. Translating gives CAWRDRDRGRETQYF.

V is TRBV4-1 and J is TRBJ2-1, with D unclear. Germline CDR1 reads MGHRA; CDR2 reads YSYEKL. This CDR3 spans 17 amino acids. V dropped 0 bases and J dropped 0 bases, with 12 bases sitting between them. Here the CDR3 DNA reads TGCGCCAGCAGCCAAGACGGTGGCAGATTCTCCTACAATGAGCAGTTCTTC. Translated, it gives CASSQDGGRFSYNEQFF.

The chain recombines TRBV27 with TRBJ2-3; 7 bases map to TRBD1. The germline V gene encodes CDR1 MNHEY and CDR2 SMNVEV (reference sequence). There are 15 residues in the CDR3. V dropped 3 bases and J dropped 2; count of bases not matched to a gene: 5. In nucleotides, the CDR3 is TGTGCCAGCAGTTTTGCAGGGGGACCCACAGATACGCAGTATTTT. Translated, it gives CASSFAGGPTDTQYF.

This clone was counted once. The J gene is TRBJ2-1, the V gene TRBV4-2, with D possibly matching TRBD1 (5 bases). The CDR3 contains 15 residues. V was shortened by 4 bases and J by 6 bases, with 16 bases between the two germline ends. In germline, CDR1 is LGHNA, CDR2 YNFKEQ. The CDR3 sequence: CASSPGVRATNEQFF. The CDR3 DNA reads as TGTGCCAGCAGCCCCGGCGTCAGGGCGACCAATGAGCAGTTCTTC.

V and J are TRBV18 and TRBJ1-2; 11 positions match TRBD1. CDR3 length: 17 residues. Germline V gene data show CDR1 as KGHSH and CDR2 as LQKENI. V trimming: 4 bases; J trimming: 4 bases; junction bases outside the gene matches: 11. Here the CDR3 reads CASSLVGQGATLYGYTF. CDR3 nucleotides: TGTGCCAGCTCACTCGTTGGACAGGGGGCAACCCTCTATGGCTACACCTTC.

The rearrangement joins TRBV27 to TRBJ1-2, with D hard to call. CDR1 MNHEY and CDR2 SMNVEV come from the germline V gene (reference sequence). The CDR3 sequence is 13 residues long. Trimming left V 3 bases short and J 8 bases short, with 13 bases between. Here the CDR3 DNA reads TGTGCCAGCAGTTTCGGTGCCGGCTGGGGCTACACCTTC. Translated: CASSFGAGWGYTF.

The chain joins TRBV9 to TRBJ1-1; 8 bases map to TRBD1. V gave up 0 bases and J gave up 1 base; unmatched junction bases: 5. Germline CDR1 and CDR2: SGDLS and YYNGEE. This CDR3 comprises 16 residues. This CDR3 reads CASSVGGTGENTEAFF. Here the CDR3 DNA reads TGTGCCAGCAGCGTAGGAGGGACAGGCGAGAACACTGAAGCTTTCTTT.

The chain combines TRBV6-1 with TRBJ2-7; D is unclear. Germline V lookup: CDR1 MNHNS, CDR2 SASEGT. The CDR3 has 12 residues. The germline V and J ends were trimmed by 7 bases and 5 bases, with 12 bases remaining between them. For the CDR3, the DNA is TGTGCCAGCAACCGACCCCCAAACGAGCAGTACTTC. Translated: CASNRPPNEQYF.

The CDR3 loop reads CASSAAGRGPYNEQFF. In DNA, the CDR3 is TGTGCCAGCAGTGCGGCGGGCAGGGGGCCCTACAATGAGCAGTTCTTC. V usage is TRBV28 and J usage is TRBJ2-1; 8 positions agree with TRBD1. V dropped 5 bases and J dropped 2; count of bases not matched to a gene: 8. Germline-derived CDR1 and CDR2 are MDHEN and SYDVKM. The CDR3 sequence is 16 residues long.

The V call is TRBV5-6, the J call TRBJ2-7, with a tentative D call TRBD2 (6 bases). Trimming removed 4 bases from V and 2 bases from J, with 13 bases in between. The germline CDR1 and CDR2 sequences are SGHDT and YYEEEE. The CDR3 loop spans 14 amino acids. The DNA for the CDR3 is TGTGCCAGCAGCGTAAGCGGGCAACCCTACGAGCAGTACTTC. Its protein is CASSVSGQPYEQYF.

V gene TRBV6-1 combines with J gene TRBJ1-2; D ambiguous. Trimming left V 3 bases short and J 8 bases short, with 16 bases between. There are 14 residues in the CDR3. The germline CDR1 and CDR2 sequences are MNHNS and SASEGT. The CDR3 reads CASSDSRRTDGYTF. The CDR3 DNA is TGTGCCAGCAGTGACTCGAGGAGGACGGACGGCTACACCTTC.

Only one count was recorded for this clone. The chain links TRBV27 to TRBJ2-7; weak D call: TRBD1 (5 bases). The CDR3 spans 15 residues. Trimming took off 6 bases at V and 2 bases at J, with 17 bases between the two ends. Germline-derived CDR1 and CDR2 are MNHEY and SMNVEV (reference sequence). This chain's CDR3 is CASSPTQALPYEQYF. DNA of the CDR3: TGTGCCAGCAGCCCGACACAGGCCCTACCCTACGAGCAGTACTTC.

The J gene is TRBJ1-2, the V gene TRBV5-5; D ambiguous. Germline assignment: CDR1 SGHKS and CDR2 YYEKEE (reference sequence). The V and J ends lost 0 bases and 0 bases respectively, with 6 bases between them. The CDR3 length is 14 residues. CDR3 sequence reads: CASSLAGANYGYTF. The CDR3 DNA sequence: TGTGCCAGCAGCTTGGCCGGGGCTAACTATGGCTACACCTTC.

Here the CDR3 DNA reads TGTGCCAGCAGTTACCCGACTGGACAGCTCTATAATGGCTACACCTTC. As protein: CASSYPTGQLYNGYTF. The chain has TRBV28 and TRBJ1-2, with D possibly being TRBD1 (6 bases). The CDR3 sequence is 16 residues long. The V end was cut by 4 bases, the J end by 6 bases, with 21 bases between. Germline V lookup: CDR1 MDHEN, CDR2 SYDVKM.

V usage is TRBV6-1 and J usage is TRBJ2-7, with TRBD2 identical over 10 bases. This CDR3 is 14 amino acids long. Germline lookup yields CDR1 MNHNS and CDR2 SASEGT. Trimming cost V 6 bases and J 4 bases; bases outside gene matches: 6. CDR3 sequence reads: CASRLAGEVYEQYF. The CDR3 coding sequence is TGTGCCAGCAGGCTAGCGGGAGAGGTGTACGAGCAGTACTTC.

The genes are TRBV11-3 and TRBJ2-7, with D possibly matching TRBD1 (6 bases). The CDR3 spans 15 residues. The V end lost 2 bases, the J end lost 0 bases, and 11 bases lay between the germline ends. CDR1 and CDR2 (germline): SGHNT, YENEEA. CDR3 sequence: CASSLWQGSSYEQYF. In nucleotides, the CDR3 is TGTGCCAGCAGCTTATGGCAGGGGAGCTCCTACGAGCAGTACTTC.